This is a list of T cell receptor beta chains from one sample in a study of blood T cell repertoires in COVID-19. Method: immunoSEQ multiplex PCR; TCRdb's copy keeps in-frame clones and lacks some. The table lists about 50,000 clones, about nine tenths of them singletons. Material for sequencing was peripheral blood. The receptors here all came from a human donor in a cohort sampled during active COVID-19. The CDR3 runs from the conserved cysteine through the conserved F or W. D genes are given only for firm matches. Where a row states a size, it is once, few, many or the class of an expanded clone; other rows omit it.

d_gene	v_gene	j_gene	abundance	CDR3aa	CDR3nt
NA	TRBV6-1	TRBJ1-2	NA	CASSDRVVGYTF	TGTGCCAGCAGTGACAGGGTGGTTGGCTACACCTTC
NA	TRBV12-3/TRBV12-4	TRBJ2-7	NA	CASSLADEQYF	TGTGCCAGCAGTTTGGCAGACGAGCAGTACTTC
NA	TRBV30	TRBJ1-1	NA	CASNRVGMNTEAFF	TGTGCCTCGAACAGGGTAGGGATGAACACTGAAGCTTTCTTT
NA	TRBV7-2	TRBJ2-7	NA	CASSGGLTYEQYF	TGTGCCAGCAGCGGCGGCCTAACCTACGAGCAGTACTTC
NA	TRBV11-2	TRBJ1-5	NA	CASSLAGNNQPQHF	TGTGCCAGCAGCTTAGCAGGGAACAATCAGCCCCAGCATTTT
NA	TRBV3-1/TRBV3-2	TRBJ1-2	NA	CASSQDLGARDGYTF	TGTGCCAGCAGCCAAGATTTGGGAGCTAGGGATGGCTACACCTTC
NA	TRBV5-6	TRBJ2-5	NA	CASSSYPTGPQETQYF	TGTGCCAGCAGCTCCTACCCTACCGGTCCCCAAGAGACCCAGTACTTC
TRBD2	TRBV3-1/TRBV3-2	TRBJ2-3	NA	CASSPPLGLAAADTQYF	TGTGCCAGCAGCCCCCCCCTGGGACTAGCAGCGGCAGATACGCAGTATTTT
NA	TRBV5-4	TRBJ1-2	NA	CASSVSWGEGYTF	TGTGCCAGCAGCGTGTCCTGGGGGGAAGGCTACACCTTC
TRBD1	TRBV15	TRBJ1-1	NA	CATSRGGTGGQTEAFF	TGTGCCACCAGCAGAGGCGGGACAGGGGGCCAGACTGAAGCTTTCTTT
TRBD1	TRBV6-5	TRBJ1-2	once	CASSYSRGGDYGYTF	TGTGCCAGCAGTTACTCGAGAGGGGGCGACTATGGCTACACCTTC
TRBD1	TRBV7-2	TRBJ1-2	NA	CASSARDRGPNYGYTF	TGTGCCAGCAGCGCCCGGGACAGGGGGCCTAACTATGGCTACACCTTC
NA	TRBV29-1	TRBJ1-1	NA	CSVRGTEAFF	TGCAGCGTCAGGGGTACTGAAGCTTTCTTT
TRBD2	TRBV12-3/TRBV12-4	TRBJ2-7	NA	CASSFKRGGEQYF	TGTGCCAGCAGTTTCAAGCGGGGGGGCGAGCAGTACTTC
TRBD2	TRBV27	TRBJ2-7	NA	CASSAGLADYEQYF	TGTGCCAGCAGTGCCGGACTAGCGGACTACGAGCAGTACTTC
NA	TRBV27	TRBJ2-7	NA	CASSPYPVDFELYEQYF	TGTGCCAGCAGCCCCTATCCCGTTGACTTTGAATTATACGAGCAGTACTTC
NA	TRBV5-1	TRBJ2-7	NA	CASSPGVSQSEQYF	TGCGCCAGCAGCCCGGGGGTTTCTCAAAGCGAGCAGTACTTC